These 28 T cell receptor beta chains were sequenced from one sample in a study of CD8 T cells in Susac syndrome (dated by TCRdb to about 2019). Libraries were made using the immunoSEQ multiplex PCR assay. RNA was extracted with the RNeasy kit and about 0.45 to 1 ug was reverse transcribed using random hexamers. TCRdb's own reprocessing of the public reads used fastp at Q25 and MiXCR and kept productive beta chains. Every distinct CDR3 protein forms one entry, paired with its most common genes and DNA. This sample has some 260,000 distinct CDR3 sequences in its table, and approximately 92% of those were observed once. The ten largest clones take up 0.065% to 0.08% of the sample. Source material: CD4+ T cells from PBMCs. Every receptor here comes from a human donor with multiple sclerosis.

The gene calls are TRBV5-1 and TRBJ1-6; D is ambiguous. CDR3 length: 15 amino acids. Trimming stripped 0 bases from V and 5 bases from J, with 9 bases between. Germline V gene data show CDR1 as SGHRS and CDR2 as YFSETQ. Written as DNA, the CDR3 is TGCGCCAGCAGCTTGGGAAGGAATCATAATTCACCCCTCCACTTT. Its translation is CASSLGRNHNSPLHF.

The chain couples TRBV7-9 to TRBJ2-1; 10 bases fit TRBD1. Germline values: CDR1 SEHNR, CDR2 FQNEAQ (reference sequence). The CDR3 spans 15 residues. Trimming at V came to 4 bases and at J to 10 bases, leaving 10 bases not matched to a gene. The CDR3 nucleotides read TGTGCCAGCAGCTCCCCCCGGGACAGGGGCTGGGAGCAGTTCTTC. Translation gives CASSSPRDRGWEQFF. Drawing the rest from reference TRBV7-9 and TRBJ2-1, the complete variable domain is DTGVSQNPRHKITKRGQNVTFRCDPISEHNRLYWYRQTLGQGPEFLTYFQNEAQLEKSRLLSDRFSAERPKGSFSTLEIQRTEQGDSAMYLCASSSPRDRGWEQFFGPGTRLTVL.

The V gene is TRBV18, the J gene TRBJ1-3; TRBD1 matches 9 bases. CDR1 is KGHSH and CDR2 is LQKENI in the germline V gene. V lost 4 bases, J lost 1 base, and 11 bases stayed unmatched. The CDR3 is 18 amino acids. As DNA, the CDR3 is TGTGCCAGCTCACATTCCCCGGGACAGGGATTTTCTGGAAACACCATATATTTT. Residues: CASSHSPGQGFSGNTIYF.

The genes are TRBV9 and TRBJ1-1; D might be TRBD1 (5 bases). The germline V gene has CDR1 SGDLS and CDR2 YYNGEE. The CDR3 has 13 residues. The V end was cut by 4 bases, the J end by 7 bases, with 14 bases between. The CDR3 DNA sequence: TGTGCCAGCAGCCCAATTGGACACCTTGAAGCTTTCTTT. This translates into CASSPIGHLEAFF.

This sequence joins TRBV7-6 and TRBJ2-7, with unresolved D. Germline V gives CDR1 SGHVS, CDR2 FNYEAQ. Trimming took off 5 bases at V and 0 bases at J, with 14 bases between the two ends. The CDR3 contains 15 residues. The CDR3 nucleotides read TGTGCCAGCAGCCTAGTAAGTGATTTCTCCTACGAGCAGTACTTC. It codes for CASSLVSDFSYEQYF.

CDR3 coding DNA: TGTGCCAGCAGTTACTCCGACAAGAACACTGAAGCTTTCTTT. The encoded protein is CASSYSDKNTEAFF. The V gene is TRBV6-5, the J gene TRBJ1-1; D is unclear. The CDR3 has 14 residues. CDR1 is MNHEY, CDR2 SVGAGI, per germline. V was trimmed by 0 bases and J by 1 base, leaving 6 bases between them.

The gene calls are TRBV2 and TRBJ2-2; the match to TRBD2 covers 13 bases. The CDR3 sequence is 16 residues long. Germline lookup yields CDR1 SNHLY and CDR2 FYNNEI. The V segment lost 6 bases and the J segment 3 bases; nucleotides outside the gene matches: 4. The CDR3 spells CASSDGLAGDTGELFF. The CDR3 DNA reads as TGTGCCAGCAGCGATGGACTAGCGGGAGACACCGGGGAGCTGTTTTTT.

The V gene is TRBV7-9, the J gene TRBJ2-3; 9 positions agree with TRBD2. From germline, CDR1 is SEHNR and CDR2 FQNEAQ (reference sequence). The CDR3 is made up of 15 amino acids. V lost 4 bases and J lost 1; bases outside the gene matches: 3. CDR3 residues: CASSSLAGRTDTQYF. The CDR3 DNA reads TGTGCCAGCAGCTCACTAGCGGGTCGCACAGATACGCAGTATTTT.

This chain uses TRBV30 with TRBJ2-7, with TRBD2 matching 13 bases. V was pared by 2 bases and J by 6 bases, with 4 bases of the junction left unmatched. This CDR3 contains 14 residues. The V gene's germline CDR1 is GTSNPN and CDR2 SVGIG (reference sequence). The DNA for the CDR3 is TGTGCCTGGAGTCATGGGACTAGCGGGATCGAGCAGTACGTC. Translation gives CAWSHGTSGIEQYV.

V usage is TRBV27 and J usage is TRBJ2-7, with 7 bases matching TRBD2. CDR1 is MNHEY and CDR2 is SMNVEV in the germline V gene (reference sequence). The CDR3 runs to 14 residues. After removal of 3 bases from V and 4 bases from J, the junction contained 6 bases not matched to a gene. The chain's CDR3 is CASSFSGTPYEQYF. As DNA, the CDR3 is TGTGCCAGCAGTTTCAGCGGGACCCCATACGAGCAGTACTTC.

The CDR3 DNA is TGCAGCGTGGACAGCCTTAGGGGCTATGGCTACACCTTC. Translating gives CSVDSLRGYGYTF. This chain connects TRBV29-1 to TRBJ1-2; possible D gene TRBD1, 6 bases. In germline, CDR1 is SQVTM, CDR2 ANQGSEA. This CDR3 comprises 13 residues. V lost 6 bases and J lost 4, with 15 bases in between. Looking up the rest from reference TRBV29-1 and TRBJ1-2 gives the full variable domain: SAVISQKPSRDICQRGTSLTIQCQVDSQVTMMFWYRQQPGQSLTLIATANQGSEATYESGFVIDKFPISRPNLTFSTLTVSNMSPEDSSIYLCSVDSLRGYGYTFGSGTRLTVV.

This chain uses TRBV12-3 or TRBV12-4 with TRBJ2-6, with D perhaps matching TRBD1 (5 bases). V lost 1 base and J lost 3, with 7 bases in between. This CDR3 has 15 residues. The chain's CDR3 is CASSLGTNGANVLTF. The CDR3 DNA follows: TGTGCCAGCAGTTTAGGGACAAATGGGGCCAACGTCCTGACTTTC.

The chain joins TRBV5-1 to TRBJ1-4, with 7 nucleotides matching TRBD1. With 4 bases clipped from V and 7 bases from J, the junction kept 13 bases outside the gene matches. Germline V CDR1 and CDR2: SGHRS, YFSETQ. The CDR3 sequence is 16 residues long. The CDR3, as DNA: TGCGCCAGCAGCCAGGGGGGGGGCTCCTCGATTGAAAAACTGTTTTTT. Translating gives CASSQGGGSSIEKLFF.

The chain joins TRBV25-1 to TRBJ1-4; D uncertain. Germline loops: CDR1 MGHDK, CDR2 SYGVNS. This CDR3 spans 15 amino acids. The germline V and J ends were trimmed by 6 bases and 3 bases, with 14 bases remaining between them. CDR3 coding DNA: TGTGCCAGCAGCCCTCCTATGGCTTCTAATGAAAAACTGTTTTTT. Protein: CASSPPMASNEKLFF.

V is TRBV6-4 and J is TRBJ2-4; weak D call: TRBD2 (6 bases). The germline V gene encodes CDR1 MRHNA and CDR2 SNTAGT. This CDR3 comprises 14 residues. V was shortened by 0 bases and J by 4 bases, with 7 bases between the two germline ends. DNA for the CDR3: TGTGCCAGCAGTGACTCGGCGGGGAAAAACATTCAGTACTTC. Its translation: CASSDSAGKNIQYF.

CDR3 in amino acids: CASRDREAFF. DNA for the CDR3: TGTGCCAGTAGGGATCGTGAAGCTTTCTTT. The rearrangement uses TRBV19 and TRBJ1-1; D gene uncertain. The CDR3 runs 10 residues. With 6 bases removed from V and 7 bases from J, the gap between germline ends came to 6 bases. The germline gives CDR1 LNHDA, CDR2 SQIVND (reference sequence).

The gene calls are TRBV5-6 and TRBJ2-3; D might be TRBD2 (5 bases). CDR3 length equals 15 residues. CDR1 and CDR2 (germline): SGHDT, YYEEEE. Trimming took 0 bases from V and 0 from J, leaving 8 bases between them. CDR3 bases: TGTGCCAGCAGCTTGGCGGGAATTAGCACAGATACGCAGTATTTT. Residues: CASSLAGISTDTQYF.

CDR3 nucleotide sequence: TGTGCCAGCTCACCGCGGGTTGGGGTGGGGGCTAATCAGCCCCAGCATTTT. Amino acid sequence: CASSPRVGVGANQPQHF. The chain combines TRBV18 with TRBJ1-5; TRBD1 is a possible D gene (6 bases). Germline V CDR1 and CDR2: KGHSH, LQKENI. V lost 3 bases, J lost 4 bases, and 19 bases lay in between. This CDR3 contains 17 residues.

The chain couples TRBV2 to TRBJ1-1; 7 bases fit TRBD1. Germline V gene lookup returns CDR1 SNHLY and CDR2 FYNNEI. The CDR3 runs to 17 residues. Unmatched junction bases numbered 15, after V lost 7 bases and J lost 1 base. The CDR3 reads CASTVSFTGVGNTEAFF. CDR3 DNA: TGTGCCAGCACCGTCTCGTTTACAGGGGTGGGGAACACTGAAGCTTTCTTT.

The chain links TRBV3-1 to TRBJ1-2; a possible D gene is TRBD1 (5 bases). The CDR3 is 15 amino acids. Germline V CDR1 and CDR2: LGHDT, YNNKEL (reference sequence). V was cut by 4 bases and J by 2 bases, with 14 bases left in between. The CDR3 region has the DNA TGTGCCAGCAGCCCGACCTCAACAGGAAACTATGGCTACACCTTC. It codes for CASSPTSTGNYGYTF.

The chain has TRBV6-5 and TRBJ1-6; 7 bases align to TRBD1. The CDR3 consists of 13 residues. Germline CDR1 and CDR2: MNHEY and SVGAGI. V was pared by 8 bases and J by 14 bases, with 12 bases of the junction left unmatched. The CDR3 here is CASAMSDRDTLHF. As DNA, the CDR3 is TGTGCCAGCGCTATGTCCGACAGGGACACCCTCCACTTT.

The V and J genes are TRBV20-1 and TRBJ2-1; maybe TRBD2 (5 bases). Trimming took 3 bases from V and 5 from J, leaving 5 bases between them. CDR3 length: 11 residues. Germline V gives CDR1 DFQATT, CDR2 SNEGSKA (reference sequence). The DNA for the CDR3 is TGCAGTGCTAGCGGGAACAATGAGCAGTTCTTC. This gives the protein CSASGNNEQFF.

CDR3 nucleotide sequence: TGTGCCAGCTCACCATCCCGGCTCAGGGTGAACAATCAGCCCCAGCATTTT. Amino acid sequence: CASSPSRLRVNNQPQHF. The genes are TRBV18 and TRBJ1-5; D perhaps matches TRBD1 (5 bases). CDR1 KGHSH and CDR2 LQKENI come from the germline V gene. V lost 2 bases, J lost 3 bases, and 17 bases lay in between. This CDR3 is 17 amino acids long.

The chain links TRBV7-2 to TRBJ1-1; tentative D call: TRBD1 (5 bases). The V gene's germline CDR1 is SGHTA and CDR2 FQGNSA. This CDR3 region has 12 residues. V lost 1 base and J lost 10, with 10 bases in between. CDR3 residues: CASSLVRGRAFF. DNA for the CDR3: TGTGCCAGCAGCTTAGTCCGGGGCCGAGCTTTCTTT. Combining the CDR3 with reference TRBV7-2 and TRBJ1-1 gives the whole variable domain GAGVSQSPSNKVTEKGKDVELRCDPISGHTALYWYRQSLGQGLEFLIYFQGNSAPDKSGLPSDRFSAERTGGSVSTLTIQRTQQEDSAVYLCASSLVRGRAFFGQGTRLTVV.

The chain joins TRBV5-1 to TRBJ2-7; TRBD1 might be the D (6 bases). Trimming shortened V by 3 bases and J by 4 bases, and 20 bases separated the two germline ends. The length of the CDR3 is 16 residues. Germline V lookup: CDR1 SGHRS, CDR2 YFSETQ. Here the CDR3 DNA reads TGCGCCAGCAGCTACTCCGGTGGGGGCACTCCATACGAGCAGTACGTC. Translation: CASSYSGGGTPYEQYV.

The chain combines TRBV12-5 with TRBJ1-2; D is uncertain. In germline, CDR1 is LGHNT, CDR2 FRNRAP. This CDR3 is 17 amino acids long. Trimming pared 0 bases from V and 0 bases from J, leaving 14 bases between. DNA of the CDR3: TGTGCTAGTGGTTTGGTAGTTACACGGGGAACTAACTATGGCTACACCTTC. Protein: CASGLVVTRGTNYGYTF.

This chain joins TRBV29-1 and TRBJ2-1; 14 bases fit TRBD2. This CDR3 has 14 residues. The germline gives CDR1 SQVTM, CDR2 ANQGSEA. V shed 7 bases and J 4 bases; nucleotides not matched to a gene: 3. The CDR3 DNA reads TGCAGCGGGGGACTAGCGGGAGTTTACAATGAGCAGTTCTTC. This encodes CSGGLAGVYNEQFF.

CDR3 sequence (DNA): TGTGCCAGCTCACCTCAACGGACTGACAACACCATATATTTT. Amino acid sequence: CASSPQRTDNTIYF. The V and J genes are TRBV18 and TRBJ1-3; D is unclear. CDR1 and CDR2 from the germline V gene are KGHSH and LQKENI. Trimming cost V 3 bases and J 7 bases, with 13 bases left between them. This CDR3 region has 14 residues.